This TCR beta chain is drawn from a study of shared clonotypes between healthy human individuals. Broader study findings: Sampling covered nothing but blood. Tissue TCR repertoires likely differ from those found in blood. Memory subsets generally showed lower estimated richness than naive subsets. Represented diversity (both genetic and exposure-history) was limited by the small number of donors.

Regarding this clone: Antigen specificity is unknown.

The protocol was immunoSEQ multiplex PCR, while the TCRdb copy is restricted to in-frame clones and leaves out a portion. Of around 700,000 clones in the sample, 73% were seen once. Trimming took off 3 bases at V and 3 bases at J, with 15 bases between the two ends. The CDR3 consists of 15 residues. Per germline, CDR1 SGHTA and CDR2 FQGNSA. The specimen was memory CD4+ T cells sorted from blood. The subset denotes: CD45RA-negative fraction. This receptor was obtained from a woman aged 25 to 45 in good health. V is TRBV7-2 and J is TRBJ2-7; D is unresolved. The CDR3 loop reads CASSLIGELGYEQYF. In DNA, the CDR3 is TGTGCCAGCAGCTTGATAGGAGAGTTGGGCTACGAGCAGTACTTC.